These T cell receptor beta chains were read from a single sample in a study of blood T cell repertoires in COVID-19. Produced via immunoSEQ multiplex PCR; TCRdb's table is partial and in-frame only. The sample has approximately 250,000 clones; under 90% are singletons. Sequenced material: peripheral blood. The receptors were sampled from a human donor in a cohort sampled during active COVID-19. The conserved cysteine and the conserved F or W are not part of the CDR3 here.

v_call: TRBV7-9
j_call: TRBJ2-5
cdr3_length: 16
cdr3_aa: ASSPGGRGPKGVETQY

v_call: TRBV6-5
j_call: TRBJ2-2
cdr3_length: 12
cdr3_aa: ASRVAGNTGELF

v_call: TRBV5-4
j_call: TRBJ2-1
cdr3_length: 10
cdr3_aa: ASSRQGYEQF

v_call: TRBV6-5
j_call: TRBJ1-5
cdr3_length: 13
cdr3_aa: ASRDTLYSNQPQH

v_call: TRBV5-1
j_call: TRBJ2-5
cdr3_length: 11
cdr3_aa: ASSLGRLATQY

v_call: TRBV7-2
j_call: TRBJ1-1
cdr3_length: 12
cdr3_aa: ASVPGRGNTEAF

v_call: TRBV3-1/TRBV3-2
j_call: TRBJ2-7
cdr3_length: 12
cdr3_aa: ASSQLAGGYEQY

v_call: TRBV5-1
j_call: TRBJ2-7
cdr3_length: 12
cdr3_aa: ASSLSRGTYEQY

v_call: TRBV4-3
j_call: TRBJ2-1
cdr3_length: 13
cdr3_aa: ASSQGRGVYNEQF

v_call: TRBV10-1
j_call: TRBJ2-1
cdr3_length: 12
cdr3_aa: ASSVGGAANEQF

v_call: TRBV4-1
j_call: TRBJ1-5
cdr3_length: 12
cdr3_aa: ASKAENSNQPQH

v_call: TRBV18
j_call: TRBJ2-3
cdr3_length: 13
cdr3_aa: ASSPVAGPTDTQY

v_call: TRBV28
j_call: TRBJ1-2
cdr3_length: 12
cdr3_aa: ASSTATGFRGYT

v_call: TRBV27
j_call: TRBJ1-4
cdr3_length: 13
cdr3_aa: ASSNKGARDEKLF

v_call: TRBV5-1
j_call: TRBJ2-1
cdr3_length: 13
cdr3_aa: ASSTSGTSFNEQF

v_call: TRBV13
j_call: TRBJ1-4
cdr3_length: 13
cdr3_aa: ASSLRGNANEKLF

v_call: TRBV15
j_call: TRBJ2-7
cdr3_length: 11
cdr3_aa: ATSTGVGYEQY

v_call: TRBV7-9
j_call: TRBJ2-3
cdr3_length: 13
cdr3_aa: ASSSGQGNTDTQY

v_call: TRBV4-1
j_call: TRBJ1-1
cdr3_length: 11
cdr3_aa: ASSQDRQVEAF

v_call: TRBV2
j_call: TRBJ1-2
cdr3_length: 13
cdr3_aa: ASSFLVDRVDGYT

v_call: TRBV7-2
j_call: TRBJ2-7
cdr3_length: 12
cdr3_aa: ASSFTRGAYEQY

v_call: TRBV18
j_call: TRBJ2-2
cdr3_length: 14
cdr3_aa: ASSSGLAGIGGELF

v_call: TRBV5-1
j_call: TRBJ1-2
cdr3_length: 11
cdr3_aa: ASGNGQRYGYT

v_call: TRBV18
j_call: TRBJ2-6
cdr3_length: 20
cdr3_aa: ASSPRTTPGQVFSSGANVLT

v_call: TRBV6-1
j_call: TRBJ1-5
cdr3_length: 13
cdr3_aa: ASSEAQGQGQPQH

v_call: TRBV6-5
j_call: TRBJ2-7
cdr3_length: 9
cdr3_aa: ASWRSGEQY

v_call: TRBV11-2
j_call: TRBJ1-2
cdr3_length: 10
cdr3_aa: ASSLDQGRPF

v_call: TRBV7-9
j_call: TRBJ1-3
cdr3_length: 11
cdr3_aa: ASSQDTENTIY

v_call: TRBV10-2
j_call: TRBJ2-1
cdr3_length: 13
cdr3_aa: ASSEGAGGDNEQF

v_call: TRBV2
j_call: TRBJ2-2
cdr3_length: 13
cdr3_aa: ASSGLAGASGELF

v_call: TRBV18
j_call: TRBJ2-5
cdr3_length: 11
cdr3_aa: ASSPGGAETQY

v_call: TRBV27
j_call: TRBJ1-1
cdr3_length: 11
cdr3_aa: ASSGDWDTEAF

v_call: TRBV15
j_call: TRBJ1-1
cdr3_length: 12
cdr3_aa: ATSRNRGDTEAF

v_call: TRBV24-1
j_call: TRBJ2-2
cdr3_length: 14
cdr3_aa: ATSDPRGPDTGELF

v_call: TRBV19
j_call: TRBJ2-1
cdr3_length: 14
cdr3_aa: ASSIPRLAGYNEQF